This T cell receptor beta chain was captured by sequencing in a study of shared clonotypes between healthy human individuals. Study-wide background: CD4 naive and CD4 memory each took three plates per donor, while CD8 naive took two and CD8 memory one.

Note on this clone: Antigen: not known.

All donors qualified as healthy HIV-negative adults and had experienced no recent acute infections or vaccinations. Findings of the study overall: Roughly 5% of naive CD4 clonotypes were shared across four donors. Rarefaction indicated that sorted-subset sequencing remained incomplete although depth was large.

Some clones are missing from TCRdb's copy, which holds only in-frame ones; the method was immunoSEQ multiplex PCR. The data contain roughly 2,300,000 clones, around 92% of them singletons. Germline values: CDR1 MNHEY, CDR2 SMNVEV (reference sequence). This CDR3 is built from 19 residues. V trimming: 7 bases; J trimming: 7 bases; junction bases outside the gene matches: 19. The receptor was derived from a man aged 18 to 29 in good health. Some clones in this sample may be carry-over from other donors' samples. The chain carries TRBV27 and TRBJ2-3, with TRBD2 matching over 14 bases. The specimen sequenced was naive CD4+ T cells from PBMCs. Subset described: CD45RA+ positively selected. The CDR3 spells CASMLRLAGGPWTPHTQYF. The CDR3 nucleotides are TGTGCCAGCATGCTTCGACTAGCGGGAGGGCCGTGGACACCACATACGCAGTATTTT.